This TCR beta chain was sequenced during a study of T cell responses to AZD1222 COVID-19 vaccine. With respect to this clone: What it binds is not known.

The study, taken as a whole, reports: Seropositivity was recorded at baseline in only 6 or 7 AZD1222 recipients. Spike-wide vaccine-associated CD4 TCRs dominated at 160-218 and 743-854. Per reports, nearly half of all spike-specific TCRs target regions that are unmutated in variants.

The germline V gene has CDR1 SSHAT and CDR2 FNYEAQ (reference sequence). The junction had 0 bases not matched to a gene; V was cut back by 3 bases and J by 0 bases. The CDR3 length is 15 residues. Data came from immunoSEQ multiplex PCR; TCRdb stores just in-frame clones and leaves some out. The sample is made up of about 140,000 clones, and the top ten hold around 2.2% of it. Specimen: peripheral blood. The chain combines TRBV7-7 with TRBJ2-2, with TRBD1 matching over 8 bases. This receptor was obtained from an adult in good health. CDR3 amino acids: CASSLGQANTGELFF. CDR3 nucleotides: TGTGCCAGCAGCTTGGGACAGGCGAACACCGGGGAGCTGTTTTTT.